The T cell receptor beta chain described here comes from a study of T cells in Graves' hyperthyroidism and ophthalmopathy. Findings and limits, study-wide: Among clonotypes expanded in thyroid above 0.001, most were also found in blood.

TCR beta CDR3 sequences were amplified from RNA transcripts. The HTBI primer set served for first-round RT-PCR of the TCR CDR3. TCRdb recomputed calls from the multiplex PCR reads with MiXCR, one row per CDR3 protein. The data contain about half a million distinct CDR3 sequences, just under 20% of them seen just once; the ten biggest clones take up less than 55%. This clonotype has ten or more counts. Its matching antigen is unknown. Material for sequencing was blood. This sequence originates from a man in his forties with Graves' ophthalmopathy.

This CDR3 is CASSFGDARHNLQPGETQYF. The DNA of the CDR3 is TGTGCCAGCAGTTTTGGGGATGCCAGACACAATCTTCAACCGGGGGAGACCCAGTACTTC. The chain employs TRBV12-3 or TRBV12-4 and TRBJ2-5; possibly TRBD2 for D (5 bases). V shed 3 bases and J shed 5 bases, with 31 bases lying between them. The CDR3 length is 20 residues.